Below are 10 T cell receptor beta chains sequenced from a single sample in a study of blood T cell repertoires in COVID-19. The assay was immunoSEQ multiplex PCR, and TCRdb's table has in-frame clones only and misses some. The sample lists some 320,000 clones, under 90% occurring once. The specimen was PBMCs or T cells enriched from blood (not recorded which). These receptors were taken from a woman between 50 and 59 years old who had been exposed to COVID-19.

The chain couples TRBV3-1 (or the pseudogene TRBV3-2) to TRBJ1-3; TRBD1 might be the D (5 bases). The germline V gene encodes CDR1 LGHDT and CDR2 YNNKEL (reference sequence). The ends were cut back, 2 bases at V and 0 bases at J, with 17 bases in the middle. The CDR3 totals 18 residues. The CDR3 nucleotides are TGTGCCAGCAGCCAAACCTTACAGGTGCGGGGCTCTGGAAACACCATATATTTT. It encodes CASSQTLQVRGSGNTIYF.

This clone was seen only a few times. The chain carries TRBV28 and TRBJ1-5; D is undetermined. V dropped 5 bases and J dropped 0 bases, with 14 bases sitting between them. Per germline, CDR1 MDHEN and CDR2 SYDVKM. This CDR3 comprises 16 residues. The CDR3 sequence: CASSPIALYSNQPQHF. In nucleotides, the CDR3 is TGTGCCAGCAGTCCCATAGCTCTTTATAGCAATCAGCCCCAGCATTTT.

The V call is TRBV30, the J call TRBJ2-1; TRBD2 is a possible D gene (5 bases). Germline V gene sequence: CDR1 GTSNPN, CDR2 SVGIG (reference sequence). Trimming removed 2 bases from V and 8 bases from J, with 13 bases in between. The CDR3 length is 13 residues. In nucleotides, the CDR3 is TGTGCCTGGAGTACTCATAAGGAGGATGAGCAGTTCTTC. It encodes CAWSTHKEDEQFF.

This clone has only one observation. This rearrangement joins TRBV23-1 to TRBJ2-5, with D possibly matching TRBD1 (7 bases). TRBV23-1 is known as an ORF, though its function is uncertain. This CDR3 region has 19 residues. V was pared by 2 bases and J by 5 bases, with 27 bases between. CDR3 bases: TGCGCCAGCAGTCAAGGACTTCTCATGAGGGGGCGCGGGATGGAGACCCAGTACTTC. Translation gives CASSQGLLMRGRGMETQYF.

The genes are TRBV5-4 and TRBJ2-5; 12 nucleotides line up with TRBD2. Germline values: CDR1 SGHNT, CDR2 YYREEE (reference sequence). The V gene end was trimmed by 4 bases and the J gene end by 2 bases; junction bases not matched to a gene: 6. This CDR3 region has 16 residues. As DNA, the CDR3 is TGTGCCAGCAGCCTCCGACTAGCGGGGGATCAAGAGACCCAGTACTTC. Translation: CASSLRLAGDQETQYF.

CDR3 bases: TGTGCCAGTACTACAGGGACTACGGATACGCAGTATTTT. It is translated as CASTTGTTDTQYF. The V gene is TRBV19, the J gene TRBJ2-3; tentative D call: TRBD2 (7 bases). The germline gives CDR1 LNHDA, CDR2 SQIVND (reference sequence). CDR3 length: 13 residues. V was clipped by 7 bases and J by 6 bases, with 14 bases between them.

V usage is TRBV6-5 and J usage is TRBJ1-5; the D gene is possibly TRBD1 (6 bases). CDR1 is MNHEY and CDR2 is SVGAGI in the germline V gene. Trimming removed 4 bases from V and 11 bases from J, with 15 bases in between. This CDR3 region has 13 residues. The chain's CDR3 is CASSLSRGQSQHF. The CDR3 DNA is TGTGCCAGCAGTTTATCTCGCGGACAGTCCCAGCATTTT.

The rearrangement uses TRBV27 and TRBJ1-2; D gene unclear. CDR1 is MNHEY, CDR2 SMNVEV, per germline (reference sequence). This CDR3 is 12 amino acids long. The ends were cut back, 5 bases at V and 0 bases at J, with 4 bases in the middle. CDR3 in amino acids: CASSRTNYGYTF. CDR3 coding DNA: TGTGCCAGCAGTCGTACTAACTATGGCTACACCTTC.

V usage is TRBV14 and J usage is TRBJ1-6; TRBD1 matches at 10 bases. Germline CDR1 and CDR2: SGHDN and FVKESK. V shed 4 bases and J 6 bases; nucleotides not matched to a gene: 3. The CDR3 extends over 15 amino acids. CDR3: CASSPWTGGNSPLHF. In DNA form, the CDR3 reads TGTGCCAGCAGCCCCTGGACAGGGGGTAATTCACCCCTCCACTTT.

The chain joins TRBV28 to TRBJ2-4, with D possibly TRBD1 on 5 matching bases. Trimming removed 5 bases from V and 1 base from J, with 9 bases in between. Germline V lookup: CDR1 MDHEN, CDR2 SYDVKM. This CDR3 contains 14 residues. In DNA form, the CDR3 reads TGTGCCAGCAGTAAGGGGTCGGCCAAAAACATTCAGTACTTC. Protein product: CASSKGSAKNIQYF.